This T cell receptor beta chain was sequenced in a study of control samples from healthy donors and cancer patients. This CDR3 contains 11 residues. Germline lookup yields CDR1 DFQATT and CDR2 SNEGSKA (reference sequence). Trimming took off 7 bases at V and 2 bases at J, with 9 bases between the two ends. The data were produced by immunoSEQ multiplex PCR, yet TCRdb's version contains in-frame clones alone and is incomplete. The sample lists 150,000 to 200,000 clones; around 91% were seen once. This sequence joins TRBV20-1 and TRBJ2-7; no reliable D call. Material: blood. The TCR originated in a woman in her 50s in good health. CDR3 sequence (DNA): TGCAGTGGTTCCCAGACCTACGAGCAGTACTTC. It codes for CSGSQTYEQYF.